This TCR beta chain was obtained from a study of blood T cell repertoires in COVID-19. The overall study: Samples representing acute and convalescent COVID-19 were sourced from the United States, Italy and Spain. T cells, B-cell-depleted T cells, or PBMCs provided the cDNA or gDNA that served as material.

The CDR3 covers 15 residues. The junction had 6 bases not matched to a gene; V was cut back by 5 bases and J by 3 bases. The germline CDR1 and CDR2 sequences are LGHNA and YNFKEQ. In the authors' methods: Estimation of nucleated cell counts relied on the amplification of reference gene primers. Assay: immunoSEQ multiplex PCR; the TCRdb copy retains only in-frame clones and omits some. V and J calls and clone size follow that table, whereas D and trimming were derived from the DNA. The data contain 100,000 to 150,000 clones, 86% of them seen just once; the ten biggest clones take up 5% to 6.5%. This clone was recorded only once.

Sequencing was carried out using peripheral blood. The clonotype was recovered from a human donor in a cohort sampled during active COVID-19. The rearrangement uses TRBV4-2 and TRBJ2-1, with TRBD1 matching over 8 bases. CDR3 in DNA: TGTGCCAGCAGCTCTGCAGGGGGCGACTACAATGAGCAGTTCTTC. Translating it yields CASSSAGGDYNEQFF.